This passage covers 25 T cell receptor beta chains from one sample sequenced in a study of cytotoxic CD8 clonotypes in ibrutinib-treated CLL. Libraries were prepared by immunoSEQ multiplex PCR; TCRdb keeps only in-frame clonotypes and omits some of them. This sample has some 310,000 clones, with 80% found just once. Sequencing was performed on PBMCs, taken before ibrutinib treatment. The receptors stem from a human donor with chronic lymphocytic leukemia.

The chain couples TRBV30 to TRBJ2-5; D is perhaps TRBD2 (5 bases). Germline CDR1 GTSNPN, CDR2 SVGIG (reference sequence). The CDR3 contains 13 residues. Trimming shortened V by 2 bases and J by 1 base, and 8 bases separated the two germline ends. DNA for the CDR3: TGTGCCTGGAGTCCGGGGTCCCAAGAGACCCAGTACTTC. As protein: CAWSPGSQETQYF.

This clone has just a few counts. This chain links TRBV7-2 with TRBJ2-7; 9 bases are a match to TRBD2. CDR3 length: 15 amino acids. V was clipped by 5 bases and J by 4 bases; unmatched bases: 9. Germline V lookup: CDR1 SGHTA, CDR2 FQGNSA. The CDR3 loop reads CASSTEGTSFYEQYF. The CDR3 region has the DNA TGTGCCAGCAGCACGGAAGGGACTAGCTTTTACGAGCAGTACTTC.

V gene TRBV10-2 combines with J gene TRBJ2-1; D unclear. The CDR3 extends over 14 amino acids. V gave up 2 bases and J gave up 0 bases, with 5 bases separating them. Per the germline V gene, CDR1 is WSHSY and CDR2 is SAAADI. The CDR3 loop is CASSEGSSYNEQFF. The DNA for the CDR3 is TGCGCCAGCAGTGAGGGCAGCTCCTACAATGAGCAGTTCTTC.

The V and J genes are TRBV11-1 and TRBJ2-1, with a tentative D call TRBD2 (5 bases). Germline CDR1 and CDR2: SGHAT and FQDESV (reference sequence). With 1 base removed from V and 4 bases from J, the gap between germline ends came to 5 bases. This CDR3 has 13 residues. The DNA of the CDR3 is TGTGCCAGCAGCTTAGGGACTTACAATGAGCAGTTCTTC. It translates to CASSLGTYNEQFF.

The chain is built from TRBV14 and TRBJ1-2; D is perhaps TRBD1 (5 bases). Germline loops: CDR1 SGHDN, CDR2 FVKESK. This CDR3 comprises 13 residues. Between the trimmed V and J ends, which lost 3 bases and 1 base, there was a span of 6 bases. The CDR3 nucleotides are TGTGCCAGCAGCCACGACAGTAACTATGGCTACACCTTC. It translates to CASSHDSNYGYTF.

This chain uses TRBV15 with TRBJ2-7; 8 bases match TRBD1. The CDR3 has 14 amino acids. Trimming at V came to 9 bases and at J to 2 bases, leaving 9 bases not matched to a gene. Germline CDR1 LNHNV, CDR2 YYDKDF (reference sequence). The CDR3 DNA is TGTGCCACTTCGGACAGGGATAAACCCTACGAGCAGTACTTC. It translates to CATSDRDKPYEQYF.

This clone has a count of ten or more. The chain has TRBV28 and TRBJ1-4; 7 bases fit TRBD1. Germline V gene lookup returns CDR1 MDHEN and CDR2 SYDVKM. The CDR3 is made up of 16 amino acids. Unmatched junction bases numbered 12, after V lost 5 bases and J lost 6 bases. CDR3 in amino acids: CASSLPTGTVDEKLFF. CDR3 DNA sequence: TGTGCCAGCAGTCTACCGACCGGGACAGTTGATGAAAAACTGTTTTTT.

This chain links TRBV4-1 with TRBJ2-7; 14 bases agree with TRBD2. V shed 4 bases and J 11 bases; nucleotides not matched to a gene: 10. The CDR3 runs to 15 residues. Germline V gene sequence: CDR1 MGHRA, CDR2 YSYEKL. The CDR3: CASSPLRLAGGRKYF. CDR3 DNA: TGCGCCAGCAGCCCGCTCCGACTAGCGGGAGGGAGAAAGTACTTC.

This clone occurred once. The chain has TRBV7-9 and TRBJ2-3; D may correspond to TRBD1 or TRBD2 (5 bases each). This CDR3 region has 14 residues. The germline V and J ends were trimmed by 7 bases and 5 bases, with 16 bases remaining between them. Germline values: CDR1 SEHNR, CDR2 FQNEAQ (reference sequence). The CDR3 DNA follows: TGTGCCAGCAACAATAGAGGGGCGGGAGATACGCAGTATTTT. This sequence encodes CASNNRGAGDTQYF.

The V and J genes are TRBV6-5 and TRBJ2-2; 9 nucleotides line up with TRBD2. CDR1 and CDR2 from the germline V gene are MNHEY and SVGAGI. CDR3 length: 16 amino acids. Losses at the gene ends were 0 bases for V and 4 bases for J; bases not matched to a gene: 3. The CDR3 coding sequence is TGTGCCAGCAGTTACTCTAGCGGGAGCGGCACCGGGGAGCTGTTTTTT. This sequence encodes CASSYSSGSGTGELFF.

The CDR3 sequence is CASSLGGSGRETQYF. DNA of the CDR3: TGTGCCAGCAGCTTAGGGGGTTCGGGAAGGGAGACCCAGTACTTC. The chain combines TRBV7-9 with TRBJ2-5; possibly TRBD2 for D (5 bases). The CDR3 totals 15 residues. Germline-derived CDR1 and CDR2 are SEHNR and FQNEAQ (reference sequence). V lost 1 base, J lost 5 bases, and 14 bases lay in between. Full variable domain (outside the CDR3, taken from reference TRBV7-9 and TRBJ2-5): DTGVSQNPRHKITKRGQNVTFRCDPISEHNRLYWYRQTLGQGPEFLTYFQNEAQLEKSRLLSDRFSAERPKGSFSTLEIQRTEQGDSAMYLCASSLGGSGRETQYFGPGTRLLVL.

V and J are TRBV29-1 and TRBJ2-3; D might be TRBD1 (5 bases). Germline V lookup: CDR1 SQVTM, CDR2 ANQGSEA. Trimming left V 1 base short and J 2 bases short, with 10 bases between. The CDR3 runs to 14 residues. Here the CDR3 reads CSVEGDSYTDTQYF. CDR3 nucleotide sequence: TGCAGCGTTGAAGGTGACAGCTACACAGATACGCAGTATTTT.

This chain links TRBV5-6 with TRBJ1-2, with D unclear. CDR1 is SGHDT and CDR2 is YYEEEE in the germline V gene. Trimming shortened V by 4 bases and J by 7 bases, and 11 bases separated the two germline ends. The CDR3 runs to 12 residues. The CDR3: CASSPRTSGYTF. Here the CDR3 DNA reads TGTGCCAGCAGCCCAAGGACTAGTGGCTACACCTTC.

This rearrangement joins TRBV27 to TRBJ1-5, with D possibly being TRBD1 (5 bases). Germline V gene data show CDR1 as MNHEY and CDR2 as SMNVEV (reference sequence). Trimming removed 0 bases at V and 5 bases at J, with 5 bases between. The CDR3 runs 13 residues. In DNA, the CDR3 is TGTGCCAGCAGTTTATCGGGGGATCAGCCCCAGCATTTT. It translates to CASSLSGDQPQHF.

The chain uses TRBV6-5 and TRBJ1-4; possible D gene TRBD1, 5 bases. V lost 8 bases to trimming and J lost 8 bases, with 18 bases between them. Germline assignment: CDR1 MNHEY and CDR2 SVGAGI. There are 14 residues in the CDR3. This chain's CDR3 is CASSVAGEWEKLFF. CDR3 coding DNA: TGTGCCAGCTCCGTCGCGGGGGAATGGGAAAAACTGTTTTTT.

V is TRBV4-1 and J is TRBJ1-3, with a weak D call TRBD1 (5 bases). From germline, CDR1 is MGHRA and CDR2 YSYEKL. There are 14 residues in the CDR3. V was pared by 1 base and J by 4 bases, with 8 bases between. The CDR3, as DNA: TGCGCCAGCAGCCAAGCAGGGATAGGAAACACCATATATTTT. Translated, it gives CASSQAGIGNTIYF.

The chain combines TRBV30 with TRBJ2-5; 9 bases fit TRBD2. The CDR3 extends over 14 amino acids. Germline V gene sequence: CDR1 GTSNPN, CDR2 SVGIG (reference sequence). The V gene end was trimmed by 0 bases and the J gene end by 2 bases; junction bases not matched to a gene: 1. CDR3 sequence: CAWSVAGGQETQYF. The CDR3 nucleotides read TGTGCCTGGAGTGTGGCGGGAGGGCAAGAGACCCAGTACTTC.

The chain is built from TRBV6-1 and TRBJ2-5; 8 bases are shared with TRBD2. Germline-derived CDR1 and CDR2 are MNHNS and SASEGT. The trim removed 5 bases at V and 5 bases at J, leaving 7 bases unmatched. The CDR3 loop spans 14 amino acids. This chain's CDR3 is CASSRGLAEETQYF. The CDR3 DNA reads TGTGCCAGCAGTAGAGGACTAGCCGAGGAGACCCAGTACTTC.

This clone was seen just once. The CDR3 bases are TGTGCCAGCAGCCTTTGGGGGAGCTCCTACAATGAGCAGTTCTTC. Protein: CASSLWGSSYNEQFF. The V and J genes are TRBV27 and TRBJ2-1; D might be TRBD1 or TRBD2, each matching 5 bases. This CDR3 comprises 15 residues. The V end lost 6 bases, the J end lost 0 bases, and 12 bases lay between the germline ends. CDR1 MNHEY and CDR2 SMNVEV come from the germline V gene (reference sequence).

The CDR3 nucleotides are TGCAGCGTTGCCGAGACTTACGAGCAGTACTTC. Protein: CSVAETYEQYF. The chain couples TRBV29-1 to TRBJ2-7; D gene uncertain. The CDR3 sequence is 11 residues long. Germline CDR1 reads SQVTM; CDR2 reads ANQGSEA. Trimming cost V 4 bases and J 4 bases, with 8 bases left between them.

The chain links TRBV5-5 to TRBJ2-7; 7 bases align to TRBD2. The J segment lost 6 bases and the V segment lost 4 bases, leaving 10 bases of the junction unmatched. This CDR3 has 14 residues. Looked up from germline, CDR1 is SGHKS and CDR2 is YYEKEE (reference sequence). The CDR3 here is CASSPVGGRVEQYF. CDR3 sequence (DNA): TGTGCCAGCAGCCCTGTGGGAGGGAGGGTCGAGCAGTACTTC.

The genes are TRBV6-6 and TRBJ2-3; D is uncertain. CDR1 MNHNY and CDR2 SVGAGI come from the germline V gene (reference sequence). The CDR3 contains 14 residues. V gave up 6 bases and J gave up 1 base, with 11 bases separating them. CDR3 protein: CASSQRPRTDTQYF. The CDR3 DNA reads as TGTGCCAGCAGCCAGAGGCCTCGCACAGATACGCAGTATTTT.

The chain uses TRBV29-1 and TRBJ2-1; D gene ambiguous. The germline V gene has CDR1 SQVTM and CDR2 ANQGSEA. The CDR3 runs 13 residues. The V end lost 3 bases, the J end lost 3 bases, and 9 bases lay between the germline ends. CDR3 residues: CSVDPIFYNEQFF. For the CDR3, the DNA is TGCAGCGTTGATCCCATATTCTACAATGAGCAGTTCTTC.

This sequence joins TRBV7-2 and TRBJ2-1; TRBD2 matches 11 bases. V lost 2 bases, J lost 4 bases, and 4 bases stayed unmatched. CDR3 size: 16 residues. Germline values: CDR1 SGHTA, CDR2 FQGNSA. In DNA, the CDR3 is TGTGCCAGCAGCTTAAGGGGACTAGCGGATTACAATGAGCAGTTCTTC. It encodes CASSLRGLADYNEQFF.

The rearrangement joins TRBV15 to TRBJ1-5, with no clear D. V was cut by 2 bases and J by 2 bases, with 7 bases left in between. The CDR3 is 14 amino acids. The germline CDR1 and CDR2 sequences are LNHNV and YYDKDF (reference sequence). CDR3 bases: TGTGCCACCAGCAGACGAGGAGGCAATCAGCCCCAGCATTTT. It codes for CATSRRGGNQPQHF.